The 12 T cell receptor beta chains in this list originate from one sample, sequenced in a study of T cell clonotyping in hematopoietic cell transplantation. Method: immunoSEQ multiplex PCR; TCRdb's copy keeps in-frame clones and lacks some. This sample carries approximately 9,600 clones, around 79% of them seen once, and the ten largest clones take approximately 9%. Source: PBMCs, taken 30 days after allogeneic stem cell transplant. The receptor source for this set is a female patient aged 40-50 years who had an allogeneic stem cell transplant from a related donor, so T cells may come from the graft donor. Some clones in this sample may be carry-over from other donors' samples.

This clone was observed a handful of times. The V call is TRBV10-1, the J call TRBJ2-3; a possible D gene is TRBD1 (6 bases). Germline CDR1 reads WNHNN; CDR2 reads SYGVQD (reference sequence). This CDR3 has 13 residues. Deletions cut 10 bases from V and 2 bases from J, with 13 bases between. In DNA form, the CDR3 reads TGCGCCACCCGAGGACAGATCACAGATACGCAGTATTTT. Translating gives CATRGQITDTQYF.

The rearrangement joins TRBV2 to TRBJ2-6, with D perhaps matching TRBD2 (5 bases). There are 14 residues in the CDR3. V was cut by 8 bases and J by 0 bases, with 8 bases left in between. Looked up from germline, CDR1 is SNHLY and CDR2 is FYNNEI. CDR3 in DNA: TGTGCCAGCGTCGGGGTCTCTGGGGCCAACGTCCTGACTTTC. Amino acids: CASVGVSGANVLTF.

This chain connects TRBV4-2 to TRBJ2-4; TRBD2 might be the D (6 bases). The germline CDR1 and CDR2 sequences are LGHNA and YNFKEQ. The CDR3 sequence is 13 residues long. V was cut by 5 bases and J by 7 bases, with 12 bases left in between. The CDR3 nucleotides are TGTGCCAGCAGCGAACCGGGGGTCAACATTCAGTACTTC. This translates into CASSEPGVNIQYF.

The chain recombines TRBV18 with TRBJ1-1, with D uncertain. In germline, CDR1 is KGHSH, CDR2 LQKENI. Between the trimmed V and J ends, which lost 1 base and 4 bases, there was a span of 19 bases. This CDR3 region has 17 residues. In DNA, the CDR3 is TGTGCCAGCTCACCACTAAGTCTCGGGGAATGGGGCACTGAAGCTTTCTTT. Translation gives CASSPLSLGEWGTEAFF.

This clone came up once. The chain recombines TRBV9 with TRBJ2-6; D might be TRBD1 (5 bases). The CDR3 covers 16 residues. Germline CDR1 is SGDLS and CDR2 is YYNGEE. Trimming shortened V by 5 bases and J by 2 bases, and 14 bases separated the two germline ends. Written as DNA, the CDR3 is TGTGCCAGCAGACCGACAGTGGGCGCTGGGGCCAACGTCCTGACTTTC. Its protein product is CASRPTVGAGANVLTF.

V gene TRBV19 combines with J gene TRBJ1-2; D may be TRBD1 (6 bases). The germline CDR1 and CDR2 sequences are LNHDA and SQIVND (reference sequence). The V and J ends lost 6 bases and 5 bases respectively, with 13 bases between them. This CDR3 region has 13 residues. The CDR3 reads CASRDRLTYGYTF. CDR3 DNA: TGTGCCAGTAGGGACAGACTAACGTATGGCTACACCTTC.

The rearrangement uses TRBV19 and TRBJ2-3; 7 positions match TRBD2. Germline V gives CDR1 LNHDA, CDR2 SQIVND (reference sequence). V lost 5 bases and J lost 2; bases outside the gene matches: 7. The CDR3 is 15 residues long. DNA of the CDR3: TGTGCCAGTAGTCGGGCTAGCGGAGCCACAGATACGCAGTATTTT. Protein product: CASSRASGATDTQYF.

The rearrangement joins TRBV15 to TRBJ2-1, with D possibly matching TRBD2 (5 bases). CDR1 LNHNV and CDR2 YYDKDF come from the germline V gene (reference sequence). V lost 0 bases to trimming and J lost 7 bases, with 13 bases between them. This CDR3 spans 15 amino acids. Here the CDR3 reads CATSRDGGRANEQFF. CDR3 DNA: TGTGCCACCAGCAGAGATGGAGGCCGGGCGAATGAGCAGTTCTTC. The full variable domain, its missing parts supplied by reference TRBV15 and TRBJ2-1, is DAMVIQNPRYQVTQFGKPVTLSCSQTLNHNVMYWYQQKSSQAPKLLFHYYDKDFNNEADTPDNFQSRRPNTSFCFLDIRSPGLGDTAMYLCATSRDGGRANEQFFGPGTRLTVL.

The chain couples TRBV11-1 to TRBJ2-3; 8 bases agree with TRBD2. The CDR3 has 16 residues. The V and J ends lost 5 bases and 3 bases, in that order; junction bases with no gene match: 10. Per germline, CDR1 SGHAT and CDR2 FQDESV (reference sequence). DNA for the CDR3: TGTGCCAGCAGCATACTCGGGACTAGGTCTACAGATACGCAGTATTTT. This gives the protein CASSILGTRSTDTQYF.

The rearrangement joins TRBV7-6 to TRBJ1-1; possibly TRBD1 for D (6 bases). Trimming took off 4 bases at V and 6 bases at J, with 9 bases between the two ends. CDR1 and CDR2 from the germline V gene are SGHVS and FNYEAQ. The CDR3 consists of 12 residues. CDR3 in DNA: TGTGCCAGCAGCTCGCCAGGGGCTGAAGCTTTCTTT. As protein: CASSSPGAEAFF.

This chain uses TRBV6-1 with TRBJ1-3; D remains ambiguous. Germline assignment: CDR1 MNHNS and CDR2 SASEGT. V was cut by 3 bases and J by 0 bases, with 12 bases left in between. The CDR3 spans 16 residues. This CDR3 is CASSDPTRDSGNTIYF. In DNA form, the CDR3 reads TGTGCCAGCAGTGACCCAACCCGCGACTCTGGAAACACCATATATTTT.

This chain uses TRBV10-3 with TRBJ2-7; tentatively, D is TRBD2 (5 bases). CDR3 length: 17 amino acids. V lost 10 bases, J lost 0 bases, and 25 bases lay in between. The V gene's germline CDR1 is ENHRY and CDR2 SYGVKD. CDR3 DNA sequence: TGTGCCACCACGGGGTCATGGGCCCTGGGAAGCTCCTACGAGCAGTACTTC. This encodes CATTGSWALGSSYEQYF.